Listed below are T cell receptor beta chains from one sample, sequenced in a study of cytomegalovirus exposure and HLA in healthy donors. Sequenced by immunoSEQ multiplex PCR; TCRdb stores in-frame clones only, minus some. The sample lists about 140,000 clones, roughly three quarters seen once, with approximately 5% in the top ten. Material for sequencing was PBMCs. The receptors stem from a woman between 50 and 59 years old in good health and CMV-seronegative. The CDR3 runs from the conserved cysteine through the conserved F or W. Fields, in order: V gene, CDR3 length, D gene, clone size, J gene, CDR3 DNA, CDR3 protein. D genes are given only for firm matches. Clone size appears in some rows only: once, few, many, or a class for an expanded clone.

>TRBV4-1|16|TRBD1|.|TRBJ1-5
TGCGCCAGCAGCCAAGTTCTAGGACAGGGTAATCAGCCCCAGCATTTT
CASSQVLGQGNQPQHF
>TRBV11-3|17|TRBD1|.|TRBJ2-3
TGTGCCAGCAGGATCCGGGCAGGGGGACCGTTCACAGATACGCAGTATTTT
CASRIRAGGPFTDTQYF
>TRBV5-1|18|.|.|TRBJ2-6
TGCGCCAGCAGCTTGGATGGGGCCTTCCGGTCTGGGGCCAACGTCCTGACTTTC
CASSLDGAFRSGANVLTF
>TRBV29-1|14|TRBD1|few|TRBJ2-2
TGCAGCGCCCACCCACAGGGGTATTCCGGGGAGCTGTTTTTT
CSAHPQGYSGELFF
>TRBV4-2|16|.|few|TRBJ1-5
TGTGCCAGCAGCCAAGATGGCGGAAATAGCAATCAGCCCCAGCATTTT
CASSQDGGNSNQPQHF
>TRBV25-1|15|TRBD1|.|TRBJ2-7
TGTGCCAGCAGTGTTGCAGGGGGTGCGTCCTACGAGCAGTACTTC
CASSVAGGASYEQYF
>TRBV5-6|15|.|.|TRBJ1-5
TGTGCCAGCAGCTTAACCCCCCAGGGGACACAGCCCCAGCATTTT
CASSLTPQGTQPQHF
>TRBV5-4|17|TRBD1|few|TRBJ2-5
TGTGCCAGCAGCCCACAAGGGAGCAGGGGGCTTATGAAGACCCAGTACTTC
CASSPQGSRGLMKTQYF
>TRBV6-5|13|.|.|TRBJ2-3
TGTGCCAGCAGACTCCCAGGGACAGATACGCAGTATTTT
CASRLPGTDTQYF
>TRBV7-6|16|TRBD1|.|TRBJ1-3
TGTGCCAGCAGCTTAGACAGGGGGAGAGGTGGAAACACCATATATTTT
CASSLDRGRGGNTIYF
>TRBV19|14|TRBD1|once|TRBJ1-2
TGTGCCAGTAGTACGGGACAGGGGGAAGGTGGCTACACCTTC
CASSTGQGEGGYTF
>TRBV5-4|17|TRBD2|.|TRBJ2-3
TGTGCCAGCAGCGCCAACCCCCTAGCGGGAGTCACAGATACGCAGTATTTT
CASSANPLAGVTDTQYF
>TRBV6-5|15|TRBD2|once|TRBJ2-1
TGTGCCAGCAGTTACGTAGCGGGGGGGCGGAATGAGCAGTTCTTC
CASSYVAGGRNEQFF
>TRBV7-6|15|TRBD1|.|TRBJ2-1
TGTGCCAGCAGCCCAAAACCGACAGGGTCGGGTGAGCAGTTCTTC
CASSPKPTGSGEQFF
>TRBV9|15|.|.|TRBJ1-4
TGTGCCAGCAGCGTAGGGGACTTATTAGGGGAAAAACTGTTTTTT
CASSVGDLLGEKLFF
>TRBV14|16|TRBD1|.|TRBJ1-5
TGTGCCAGCAGCCCCCGAGGGACAGCCAACCCAGCGCCCCAGCATTTT
CASSPRGTANPAPQHF